These T cell receptor beta chains were read from a single sample in a study of T cells in Graves' hyperthyroidism and ophthalmopathy. TCRdb ran MiXCR on the multiplex PCR reads and lists one entry per CDR3 protein. The sample lists under 350,000 distinct CDR3 sequences, 18% seen once, with 45% to 55% in the top ten. Material for sequencing was blood. The origin of the receptors is a woman between 45 and 60 years old with Graves' hyperthyroidism. CDR3s include the opening cysteine and the closing phenylalanine or tryptophan. The order of the fields is CDR3 DNA, CDR3 protein, clone size, D gene, V gene, J gene, CDR3 length. A D gene is named only where the DNA matches it firmly. The size field is filled for only some rows; it gives once, few, many or a size class.

DNA: TGTGCCAGCAGTGAACGACAGGGGCAGAACACTGAAGCTTTCTTT; CDR3: CASSERQGQNTEAFF; size: many; D: TRBD1; V: TRBV2; J: TRBJ1-1; length: 15
DNA: TGCAGTGCTAGACGACAGGGCGGGTATGGCTACACCTTC; CDR3: CSARRQGGYGYTF; size: many; D: TRBD1; V: TRBV20-1; J: TRBJ1-2; length: 13
DNA: TGTGCCAGTAACCAACCCACTAGTAGACGCCCAGATACGCAGTATTTT; CDR3: CASNQPTSRRPDTQYF; size: few; D: -; V: TRBV2; J: TRBJ2-3; length: 16
DNA: TGTGCCAGCAGCCCTAAAGGCCCGGAGATGGTCGGGGAGCTGTTTTTT; CDR3: CASSPKGPEMVGELFF; size: -; D: -; V: TRBV7-3; J: TRBJ2-2; length: 16
DNA: TGCAGTGCTCTACCGGACGGCTCGGAGACCCAGTACTTC; CDR3: CSALPDGSETQYF; size: many; D: -; V: TRBV20-1; J: TRBJ2-5; length: 13
DNA: TGCAGTGCTAGTCCCGGGACAGGGGTGGGGACTGAAGCTTTCTTT; CDR3: CSASPGTGVGTEAFF; size: -; D: TRBD1; V: TRBV20-1; J: TRBJ1-1; length: 15
DNA: TGCAGCGTCTACTACCGGGACAGGGAGCACGAGCAGTACTTC; CDR3: CSVYYRDREHEQYF; size: few; D: TRBD1; V: TRBV29-1; J: TRBJ2-7; length: 14
DNA: TGTGCCACCAGTGAACTCCTTCTAGCGGGCTACTCCTACAATGAGCAGTTCTTC; CDR3: CATSELLLAGYSYNEQFF; size: -; D: TRBD2; V: TRBV24-1; J: TRBJ2-1; length: 18
DNA: TGCAACGTAGGGGGGTATCCAGATACGCAGTATTTT; CDR3: CNVGGYPDTQYF; size: -; D: -; V: TRBV20-1; J: TRBJ2-3; length: 12
DNA: TGTGCCACCAGCAGTGGCAGGGTCACTGAAGCTTTCTTT; CDR3: CATSSGRVTEAFF; size: -; D: -; V: TRBV15; J: TRBJ1-1; length: 13
DNA: TGCGCCAGCAGCCCCGGGACGGATAATTCACCCCTCCACTTT; CDR3: CASSPGTDNSPLHF; size: -; D: -; V: TRBV5-1; J: TRBJ1-6; length: 14
DNA: TGCGCCAGCAGCTCGGAACGGACAGCCTACGAGCAATACTTC; CDR3: CASSSERTAYEQYF; size: -; D: -; V: TRBV5-1; J: TRBJ2-7; length: 14
DNA: TGTGCCAGCAGCCAAGACTACCTCGGGGCGCAGTATTTT; CDR3: CASSQDYLGAQYF; size: many; D: -; V: TRBV3-1; J: TRBJ2-3; length: 13
DNA: TGTGCCAGCAGCTTAGCGGGGGGGCGTACAGATACGCAGTATTTT; CDR3: CASSLAGGRTDTQYF; size: many; D: -; V: TRBV7-6; J: TRBJ2-3; length: 15
DNA: TGTGCCAGCAGCCGTAATACAGATACGCAGTATTTT; CDR3: CASSRNTDTQYF; size: -; D: -; V: TRBV5-4; J: TRBJ2-3; length: 12
DNA: TGTGCCAGCAGCCAAGACGGTCTGGGACCTTGGCATGGCTACACCTTC; CDR3: CASSQDGLGPWHGYTF; size: many; D: -; V: TRBV3-1; J: TRBJ1-2; length: 16
DNA: TGCAGTGCTGGGACTAGCGGGAGTGTCACCGGGGAGCTGTTTTTT; CDR3: CSAGTSGSVTGELFF; size: few; D: TRBD2; V: TRBV20-1; J: TRBJ2-2; length: 15
DNA: TGTGCCAGCAGCGACCGACTAGCGGGATCTGCGGGTACGCAGTATTTT; CDR3: CASSDRLAGSAGTQYF; size: many; D: TRBD2; V: TRBV11-2; J: TRBJ2-3; length: 16
DNA: TGTGCCAGCAGCTTGGAAATCGGAAGCGGCTACACCTTC; CDR3: CASSLEIGSGYTF; size: few; D: -; V: TRBV5-5; J: TRBJ1-2; length: 13
DNA: TGTGCCAGCACCAATGGGGCAGGGGCCAATGAGCAGTTCTTC; CDR3: CASTNGAGANEQFF; size: -; D: -; V: TRBV7-8; J: TRBJ2-1; length: 14
DNA: TGCAGCGTTGATACCCAGGGTACTGAAGCTTTCTTT; CDR3: CSVDTQGTEAFF; size: few; D: -; V: TRBV29-1; J: TRBJ1-1; length: 12
DNA: TGTGCCAGCAGCTTGTTAGCGGGGACAGTAAAAGAGACCCAGTACTTC; CDR3: CASSLLAGTVKETQYF; size: many; D: -; V: TRBV11-2; J: TRBJ2-5; length: 16
DNA: TGTGCCAGCAGCCAAGATCCGTCAGGAGGGGGCTACACCTTC; CDR3: CASSQDPSGGGYTF; size: many; D: -; V: TRBV3-1; J: TRBJ1-2; length: 14
DNA: TGTGCCAGTAGACCGAAGACCGTTTTAGACACTGAAGCTTTCTTT; CDR3: CASRPKTVLDTEAFF; size: -; D: -; V: TRBV19; J: TRBJ1-1; length: 15
DNA: TGTGCCAGCAGCTCACAAGGACTAGCGGGACCCTACGAGCAGTACTTC; CDR3: CASSSQGLAGPYEQYF; size: -; D: TRBD2; V: TRBV7-8; J: TRBJ2-7; length: 16
DNA: TGTGCCAGCAGTGATCAAGGGGGGCTCCAGCCCCAGCATTTT; CDR3: CASSDQGGLQPQHF; size: many; D: -; V: TRBV2; J: TRBJ1-5; length: 14
DNA: TGTGCCAGCAGCTTCCACAGCGGTAATGAAAAACTGTTTTTT; CDR3: CASSFHSGNEKLFF; size: -; D: -; V: TRBV5-4; J: TRBJ1-4; length: 14
DNA: TGTGCCACCAGCAGAGAACGAAATCAGCCCCAGCATTTT; CDR3: CATSRERNQPQHF; size: few; D: -; V: TRBV15; J: TRBJ1-5; length: 13
DNA: TGTGCCAGCAGCATGACAGGGGGTACTCAGTACTTC; CDR3: CASSMTGGTQYF; size: few; D: TRBD1; V: TRBV7-2; J: TRBJ2-4; length: 12
DNA: TGTGCCAGCAGTTTAGCCGAGGGAATGGATACGCAGTATTTT; CDR3: CASSLAEGMDTQYF; size: -; D: -; V: TRBV12-3/TRBV12-4; J: TRBJ2-3; length: 14
DNA: TGTGCCAGCTCAAGAGAACTAGCGGGGGGCACAGATACGCAGTATTTT; CDR3: CASSRELAGGTDTQYF; size: once; D: TRBD2; V: TRBV18; J: TRBJ2-3; length: 16
DNA: TGTGCCAGCAGTTGGGTCTTCCAAAGGCAGGACACTGAAGCTTTCTTT; CDR3: CASSWVFQRQDTEAFF; size: few; D: -; V: TRBV28; J: TRBJ1-1; length: 16
DNA: TGTGCCAGCAGTGATCTCGGGAGCTCTAACTATGGCTACACCTTC; CDR3: CASSDLGSSNYGYTF; size: many; D: -; V: TRBV6-1; J: TRBJ1-2; length: 15
DNA: TGTGCCAGCAGTTTCGGTGGGACTAGCGGTGCCTACGAGCAGTACTTC; CDR3: CASSFGGTSGAYEQYF; size: many; D: TRBD2; V: TRBV27; J: TRBJ2-7; length: 16
DNA: TGTGCCAGCAGTTTGGACAGGGGGGCCGTGAATGAGCAGTTCTTC; CDR3: CASSLDRGAVNEQFF; size: many; D: TRBD1; V: TRBV28; J: TRBJ2-1; length: 15
DNA: TGTGCCAGCAGCGGCACAGGAGGGGGTTCACCCCTCCACTTT; CDR3: CASSGTGGGSPLHF; size: few; D: -; V: TRBV9; J: TRBJ1-6; length: 14
DNA: TGTGCCAGCAGTTTTGGGTGGCCGAACTCTGGGGCCAACGTCCTGACTTTC; CDR3: CASSFGWPNSGANVLTF; size: -; D: -; V: TRBV27; J: TRBJ2-6; length: 17
DNA: TGTGCCAGCAGTGACTCCGGGACAGGGGGCTATGAGCAGTTCTTC; CDR3: CASSDSGTGGYEQFF; size: few; D: TRBD1; V: TRBV6-1; J: TRBJ2-1; length: 15
DNA: TGTGCCAGCAGTTTGGGGGGCTTTGGAGCTTTCTTT; CDR3: CASSLGGFGAFF; size: -; D: -; V: TRBV7-2; J: TRBJ1-1; length: 12
DNA: TGCAGTGCTAGTGGCTTACAGAACACTGAAGCTTTCTTT; CDR3: CSASGLQNTEAFF; size: -; D: -; V: TRBV20-1; J: TRBJ1-1; length: 13
DNA: TGTGCCAGCGTGGCAGGGTGGGAAGAGACCCAGTACTTC; CDR3: CASVAGWEETQYF; size: few; D: -; V: TRBV6-1; J: TRBJ2-5; length: 13
DNA: TGTGCCAGCAGTGAAGACTATGGCTACACCTTC; CDR3: CASSEDYGYTF; size: many; D: -; V: TRBV2; J: TRBJ1-2; length: 11
DNA: TGTGCCAGCAGCCCGCAAGGGGGGGCCAAAGAGCAGTTCTTC; CDR3: CASSPQGGAKEQFF; size: few; D: -; V: TRBV3-1; J: TRBJ2-1; length: 14
DNA: TGTGCCAGCAGCTTAGGGGGGTGGGGGACTACGACAGATACGCAGTATTTT; CDR3: CASSLGGWGTTTDTQYF; size: many; D: TRBD2; V: TRBV7-2; J: TRBJ2-3; length: 17
DNA: TGCGCCAGCAGTTCGGACATAAACACTGAAGCTTTCTTT; CDR3: CASSSDINTEAFF; size: many; D: -; V: TRBV5-1; J: TRBJ1-1; length: 13
DNA: TGTGCCAGCAGACAGGGTCGCATGATCCACTTT; CDR3: CASRQGRMIHF; size: many; D: -; V: TRBV6-1; J: TRBJ1-6; length: 11
DNA: TGTGCCAGCAGTGGGGGGGTTTGGGTTCTGGGTTACACTGAAGCTTTCTTT; CDR3: CASSGGVWVLGYTEAFF; size: few; D: -; V: TRBV6-1; J: TRBJ1-1; length: 17
DNA: TGTGCCAGCAGCCATTCGCGGGAGTCAACCGGGGAGCTGTTTTTT; CDR3: CASSHSRESTGELFF; size: -; D: TRBD2; V: TRBV6-2/TRBV6-3; J: TRBJ2-2; length: 15
DNA: TGCAGTGCTAGATTCCCGACAGGGACGTGGGAAGCTTTCTTT; CDR3: CSARFPTGTWEAFF; size: few; D: TRBD1; V: TRBV20-1; J: TRBJ1-1; length: 14
DNA: TGTGCCAGCAGCCAAGTTATGCGGGAGGGCCGGTACGAGCAGTACTTC; CDR3: CASSQVMREGRYEQYF; size: once; D: TRBD2; V: TRBV3-1; J: TRBJ2-7; length: 16
DNA: TGTGCCAGCAGCCATGGGGAGGGGGGAGAGACCCAGTACTTC; CDR3: CASSHGEGGETQYF; size: -; D: -; V: TRBV7-6; J: TRBJ2-5; length: 14
DNA: TGTGCCAGCAGCCTCCGGGGAGAGCTATATGGCTACACCTTC; CDR3: CASSLRGELYGYTF; size: -; D: -; V: TRBV11-2; J: TRBJ1-2; length: 14
DNA: TGTGCCAGCAGCTCCTATAGCGCCACAGATACGCAGTATTTT; CDR3: CASSSYSATDTQYF; size: -; D: -; V: TRBV7-3; J: TRBJ2-3; length: 14
DNA: TGTGCCAGCAGCTTAGCCCAATTTGTAGATACGCAGTATTTT; CDR3: CASSLAQFVDTQYF; size: many; D: -; V: TRBV7-8; J: TRBJ2-3; length: 14
DNA: TGCGCCAGCAGCTTGGAAGGTTTTCGGACCTACAATGAGCAGTTCTTC; CDR3: CASSLEGFRTYNEQFF; size: many; D: -; V: TRBV5-1; J: TRBJ2-1; length: 16